This TCR beta chain was documented in a study of OX40 agonist ivuxolimab in advanced cancers. Study-wide context: Clinicians treated patients with ivuxolimab, an agonistic anti-OX40 (CD134) antibody. Patients in the trial were receiving intravenous ivuxolimab every 2 weeks, at doses of 0.01 to 10 mg/kg. Mean age approximately 59 years, range about 20 to 79; nearly 85% male.

Germline CDR1 is SGHRS and CDR2 is YFSETQ. The CDR3 is 12 residues long. The ends were cut back, 1 base at V and 7 bases at J, with 6 bases in the middle. Blood was sampled at baseline, cycle 4 day 1, and cycle 7 day 1. Data came from immunoSEQ multiplex PCR; TCRdb stores just in-frame clones and leaves some out. This sample carries tens of thousands of clones, 75% to 95% of them seen once, and the ten largest clones take roughly 2.5%. The receptor's source is an adult with an advanced solid tumor such as melanoma, head and neck, liver or kidney cancer. The specimen was CD4+ or CD8+ T cells sorted from blood, collected in a trial of the OX40 agonist ivuxolimab. The chain recombines TRBV5-1 with TRBJ2-1, with D unresolved. CDR3 bases: TGCGCCAGCAGCTTGTTTTTAAATGAGCAGTTCTTC. Translated: CASSLFLNEQFF.